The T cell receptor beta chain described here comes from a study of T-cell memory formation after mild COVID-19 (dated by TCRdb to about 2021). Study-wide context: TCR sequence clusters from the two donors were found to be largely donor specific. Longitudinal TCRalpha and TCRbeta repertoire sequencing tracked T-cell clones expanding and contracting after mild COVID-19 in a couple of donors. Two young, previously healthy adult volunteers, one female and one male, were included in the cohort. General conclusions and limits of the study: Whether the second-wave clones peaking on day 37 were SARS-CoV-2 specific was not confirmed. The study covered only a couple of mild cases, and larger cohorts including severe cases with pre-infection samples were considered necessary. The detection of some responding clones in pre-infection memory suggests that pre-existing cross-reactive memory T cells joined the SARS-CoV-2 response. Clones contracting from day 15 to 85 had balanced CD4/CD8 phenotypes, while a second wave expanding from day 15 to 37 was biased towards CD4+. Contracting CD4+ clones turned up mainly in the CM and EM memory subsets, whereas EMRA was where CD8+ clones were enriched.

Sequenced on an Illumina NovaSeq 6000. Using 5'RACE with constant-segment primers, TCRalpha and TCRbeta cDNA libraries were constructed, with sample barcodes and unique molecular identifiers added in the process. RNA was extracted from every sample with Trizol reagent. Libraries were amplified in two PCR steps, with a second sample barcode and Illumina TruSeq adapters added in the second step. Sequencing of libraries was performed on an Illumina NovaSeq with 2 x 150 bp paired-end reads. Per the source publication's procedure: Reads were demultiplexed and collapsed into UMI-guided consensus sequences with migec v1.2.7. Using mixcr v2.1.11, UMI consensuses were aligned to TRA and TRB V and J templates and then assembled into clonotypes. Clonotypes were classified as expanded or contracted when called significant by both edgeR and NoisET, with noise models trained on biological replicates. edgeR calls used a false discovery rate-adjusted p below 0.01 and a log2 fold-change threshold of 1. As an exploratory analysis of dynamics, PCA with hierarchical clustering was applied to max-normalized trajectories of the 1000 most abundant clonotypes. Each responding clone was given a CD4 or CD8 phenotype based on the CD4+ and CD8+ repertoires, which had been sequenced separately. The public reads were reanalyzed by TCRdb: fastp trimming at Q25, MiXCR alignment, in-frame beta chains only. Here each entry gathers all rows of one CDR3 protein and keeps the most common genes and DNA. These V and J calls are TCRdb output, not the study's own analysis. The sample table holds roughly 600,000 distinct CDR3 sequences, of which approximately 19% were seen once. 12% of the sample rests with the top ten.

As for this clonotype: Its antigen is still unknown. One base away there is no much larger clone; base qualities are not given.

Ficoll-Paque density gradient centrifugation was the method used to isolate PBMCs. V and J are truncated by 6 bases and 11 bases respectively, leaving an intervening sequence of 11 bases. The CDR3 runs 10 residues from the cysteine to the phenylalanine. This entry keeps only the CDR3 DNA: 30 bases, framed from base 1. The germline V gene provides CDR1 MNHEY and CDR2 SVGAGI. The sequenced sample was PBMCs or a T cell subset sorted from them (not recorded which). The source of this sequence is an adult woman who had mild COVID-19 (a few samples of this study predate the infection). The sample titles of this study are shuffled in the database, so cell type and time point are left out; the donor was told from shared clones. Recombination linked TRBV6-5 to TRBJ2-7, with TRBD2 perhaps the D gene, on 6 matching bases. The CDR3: CASSREPEYF. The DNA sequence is TGTGCCAGCAGCCGGGAGCCAGAGTACTTC.